Each of the 23 T cell receptor beta chains below was sequenced from the same sample in a study of sequential checkpoint blockade in melanoma. Treatment defined: randomized to nivolumab then ipilimumab (arm A) or the reverse (arm B). Profiling relied on immunoSEQ multiplex PCR, and the TCRdb table lists in-frame clones only, not all of them. The table lists tens of thousands of clones, about two thirds of them singletons. Here the sequenced sample was CD8+ T cells sorted from blood (inferred from file names), taken from a patient given nivolumab and ipilimumab in sequence. The receptors stem from a human donor with melanoma.

The gene calls are TRBV19 and TRBJ2-7; D may be TRBD2 (6 bases). Deletions cut 9 bases from V and 3 bases from J, with 21 bases between. Germline V CDR1 and CDR2: LNHDA, SQIVND (reference sequence). CDR3 length equals 15 residues. The CDR3 coding sequence is TGTGCCAGCAGCTCCGGGGGTGGGGGTTTCTACGAGCAGTACGTC. Translating it yields CASSSGGGGFYEQYV.

V usage is TRBV29-1 and J usage is TRBJ2-5, with 10 bases matching TRBD2. Looked up from germline, CDR1 is SQVTM and CDR2 is ANQGSEA. The trim removed 7 bases at V and 1 base at J, leaving 9 bases unmatched. The CDR3 has 15 amino acids. CDR3 protein: CSAFGLAGGQETQYF. For the CDR3, the DNA is TGCAGCGCTTTCGGCTTAGCGGGGGGCCAAGAGACCCAGTACTTC.

The chain recombines TRBV7-3 with TRBJ2-3, with 9 bases identical to TRBD2. The CDR3 runs to 15 residues. The V gene's germline CDR1 is SGHTA and CDR2 FQGTGA. After removal of 5 bases from V and 6 bases from J, the junction contained 9 bases not matched to a gene. CDR3 sequence: CASSNSGLASDTQYF. The DNA for the CDR3 is TGTGCCAGCAGCAATTCTGGACTAGCGTCCGATACGCAGTATTTT. Full variable domain (rest looked up from reference TRBV7-3 and TRBJ2-3): GAGVSQTPSNKVTEKGKYVELRCDPISGHTALYWYRQSLGQGPEFLIYFQGTGAADDSGLPNDRFFAVRPEGSVSTLKIQRTERGDSAVYLCASSNSGLASDTQYFGPGTRLTVL.

The gene calls are TRBV7-3 and TRBJ2-5, with 10 positions matching TRBD2. CDR3 length: 16 residues. With V trimmed by 6 bases and J by 3 bases, 10 bases remained unmatched. Germline values: CDR1 SGHTA, CDR2 FQGTGA. The CDR3 coding sequence is TGTGCCAGCAGTTTAGGGGCCGGGACTAGCGAAGAGACCCAGTACTTC. Amino acids: CASSLGAGTSEETQYF.

The rearrangement uses TRBV6-5 and TRBJ2-7, with TRBD2 as a possible D gene (6 bases). The CDR3 has 15 amino acids. Germline assignment: CDR1 MNHEY and CDR2 SVGAGI. V was clipped by 7 bases and J by 5 bases, with 21 bases between them. The CDR3 sequence is CASIRFMGGEHEQYF. CDR3 DNA: TGTGCCAGCATCCGGTTCATGGGAGGTGAACACGAGCAGTACTTC.

V is TRBV6-5 and J is TRBJ2-1; 12 positions agree with TRBD2. The V gene end was trimmed by 5 bases and the J gene end by 7 bases; junction bases not matched to a gene: 3. Per the germline V gene, CDR1 is MNHEY and CDR2 is SVGAGI. The length of the CDR3 is 14 residues. This CDR3 reads CASSLAGGTNEQFF. The CDR3 DNA is TGTGCCAGCAGTCTAGCGGGGGGGACTAATGAGCAGTTCTTC.

The genes are TRBV7-8 and TRBJ2-7; 7 bases align to TRBD1. CDR1 SGHVS and CDR2 FQNEAQ come from the germline V gene. The length of the CDR3 is 13 residues. V shed 6 bases, J shed 2 bases, and the junction held 4 bases outside the gene matches. The CDR3 here is CASSWTGTYEQYV. The CDR3 DNA sequence: TGTGCCAGCAGTTGGACAGGTACCTACGAGCAGTACGTC.

The chain recombines TRBV19 with TRBJ2-3; D is unclear. The germline V gene encodes CDR1 LNHDA and CDR2 SQIVND (reference sequence). This CDR3 is built from 12 residues. V shed 3 bases and J shed 4 bases, with 5 bases lying between them. As DNA, the CDR3 is TGTGCCAGTAGTATTGGGCCAGATACGCAGTATTTT. It encodes CASSIGPDTQYF.

The gene calls are TRBV2 and TRBJ2-7; D is ambiguous. This CDR3 comprises 12 residues. Germline CDR1 and CDR2: SNHLY and FYNNEI. Trimming stripped 6 bases from V and 4 bases from J, with 10 bases between. The CDR3 sequence is CASSPSRYEQYV. The CDR3 bases are TGTGCCAGCAGCCCATCGAGGTACGAGCAGTACGTC.

This clone came up a few times. The chain uses TRBV7-3 and TRBJ1-2; D is possibly TRBD1 (5 bases). CDR1 SGHTA and CDR2 FQGTGA come from the germline V gene. Trimming cost V 4 bases and J 12 bases, with 6 bases left between them. The CDR3 contains 9 residues. The CDR3 protein is CASSSRDTF. Here the CDR3 DNA reads TGTGCCAGCAGCTCCAGGGACACCTTC. Drawing the rest from reference TRBV7-3 and TRBJ1-2, the complete variable domain is GAGVSQTPSNKVTEKGKYVELRCDPISGHTALYWYRQSLGQGPEFLIYFQGTGAADDSGLPNDRFFAVRPEGSVSTLKIQRTERGDSAVYLCASSSRDTFGSGTRLTVV.

CDR3 sequence (DNA): TGTGCCAGCACCCCGCGGGTCGGACAGCTATCGTCCTACGAGCAGTACGTC. Translating it yields CASTPRVGQLSSYEQYV. This chain joins TRBV27 and TRBJ2-7; maybe TRBD1 (6 bases). V lost 7 bases, J lost 1 base, and 23 bases lay in between. This CDR3 region has 17 residues. Per germline, CDR1 MNHEY and CDR2 SMNVEV (reference sequence).

This clone is deemed medium-sized (0.01 to 0.1%). The chain couples TRBV27 to TRBJ1-1, with 10 bases fitting TRBD1. CDR3 length equals 15 residues. Trimming cost V 6 bases and J 3 bases; bases outside gene matches: 7. CDR1 and CDR2 from the germline V gene are MNHEY and SMNVEV (reference sequence). The CDR3 bases are TGTGCCAGCAGGGGAGGGACAGGGGTTTACACTGAAGCTTTCTTT. Its protein is CASRGGTGVYTEAFF.

V usage is TRBV7-2 and J usage is TRBJ1-4; possibly TRBD1 for D (5 bases). The CDR3 sequence is 14 residues long. V was pared by 2 bases and J by 7 bases, with 11 bases between. The germline CDR1 and CDR2 sequences are SGHTA and FQGNSA. The CDR3 protein is CASSLSQGSEKLFF. As DNA, the CDR3 is TGTGCCAGCAGCTTAAGTCAGGGAAGTGAAAAACTGTTTTTT.

CDR3 loop: CASSASTSTPFFNYGYTF. In nucleotides, the CDR3 is TGCGCCAGCAGCGCCTCGACTTCGACCCCGTTTTTTAACTATGGCTACACCTTC. The chain is built from TRBV5-1 and TRBJ1-2; D call uncertain. The V gene's germline CDR1 is SGHRS and CDR2 YFSETQ. Trimming took 4 bases from V and 1 from J, leaving 23 bases between them. CDR3 length: 18 amino acids.

The chain is built from TRBV6-5 and TRBJ1-2, with 7 bases lining up with TRBD1. Germline CDR1 MNHEY, CDR2 SVGAGI. CDR3 length: 13 amino acids. Trimming cost V 5 bases and J 6 bases; bases outside gene matches: 6. The CDR3 DNA reads TGTGCCAGCAGTCTGGACAGGCCCAATGGCTACACCTTC. Protein sequence: CASSLDRPNGYTF.

The V gene is TRBV6-5, the J gene TRBJ1-5; possibly TRBD1 for D (6 bases). This CDR3 region has 15 residues. CDR1 and CDR2 from the germline V gene are MNHEY and SVGAGI. V dropped 6 bases and J dropped 1 base, with 13 bases sitting between them. CDR3 region: CASRTDRLSNQPQHF. CDR3 nucleotide sequence: TGTGCCAGCAGGACTGACAGGTTAAGCAATCAGCCCCAGCATTTT.

V usage is TRBV4-3 and J usage is TRBJ1-3; D call uncertain. Deletions cut 1 base from V and 4 bases from J, with 11 bases between. The CDR3 is made up of 15 amino acids. Germline V lookup: CDR1 LGHNA, CDR2 YSLEER. CDR3 amino acids: CASSQADSAGNTIYF. The CDR3 DNA reads as TGCGCCAGCAGCCAAGCAGATTCCGCAGGAAACACCATATATTTT.

The V gene is TRBV7-9, the J gene TRBJ1-2; a weak D match, TRBD1 (5 bases). There are 14 residues in the CDR3. Trimming shortened V by 3 bases and J by 4 bases, and 12 bases separated the two germline ends. CDR1 and CDR2 (germline): SEHNR, FQNEAQ (reference sequence). The DNA for the CDR3 is TGTGCCAGCAGCTTCACATATCAGGGCTATGGCTACACCTTC. This sequence encodes CASSFTYQGYGYTF.

V gene TRBV4-3 combines with J gene TRBJ2-1; a weak D match, TRBD2 (6 bases). From germline, CDR1 is LGHNA and CDR2 YSLEER. This CDR3 comprises 17 residues. V was trimmed by 0 bases and J by 3 bases, leaving 15 bases between them. The CDR3, as DNA: TGCGCCAGCAGCCAAGATTTGGCTAGCGAACTCTACAATGAGCAGTTCTTC. Its protein product is CASSQDLASELYNEQFF.

V gene TRBV9 combines with J gene TRBJ2-1, with a possible D match to TRBD1 (6 bases). V shed 2 bases and J shed 3 bases, with 15 bases lying between them. The CDR3 consists of 16 residues. The germline CDR1 and CDR2 sequences are SGDLS and YYNGEE. Here the CDR3 DNA reads TGTGCCAGCAGCGTCCAAACAGGGTTGGGCTACAATGAGCAGTTCTTC. It specifies CASSVQTGLGYNEQFF. The whole variable domain, filled in from reference TRBV9 and TRBJ2-1, reads DSGVTQTPKHLITATGQRVTLRCSPRSGDLSVYWYQQSLDQGLQFLIQYYNGEERAKGNILERFSAQQFPDLHSELNLSSLELGDSALYFCASSVQTGLGYNEQFFGPGTRLTVL.

This clone has only a few counts. V gene TRBV7-9 combines with J gene TRBJ2-2; no reliable D call. The germline V and J ends were trimmed by 7 bases and 5 bases, with 8 bases remaining between them. This CDR3 is built from 12 residues. Germline CDR1 and CDR2: SEHNR and FQNEAQ (reference sequence). Written as DNA, the CDR3 is TGTGCCAGCACCCCTGTGACCGGGGAGCTGTTTTTT. Protein sequence: CASTPVTGELFF. The full variable domain, its missing parts supplied by reference TRBV7-9 and TRBJ2-2, is DTGVSQNPRHKITKRGQNVTFRCDPISEHNRLYWYRQTLGQGPEFLTYFQNEAQLEKSRLLSDRFSAERPKGSFSTLEIQRTEQGDSAMYLCASTPVTGELFFGEGSRLTVL.

The chain combines TRBV14 with TRBJ2-7; TRBD1 aligns across 11 bases. V lost 1 base to trimming and J lost 5 bases; unmatched junction nucleotides: 4. The germline V gene encodes CDR1 SGHDN and CDR2 FVKESK. The CDR3 runs to 15 residues. The CDR3 nucleotides read TGTGCCAGCAGCCAAGGATGGACAGGGGGCAACGAGCAGTACTTC. It encodes CASSQGWTGGNEQYF.

This chain links TRBV5-4 with TRBJ2-5; D might be TRBD1 (6 bases). The V and J ends lost 3 bases and 0 bases respectively, with 9 bases between them. Germline V gene sequence: CDR1 SGHNT, CDR2 YYREEE (reference sequence). This CDR3 contains 14 residues. CDR3 nucleotide sequence: TGTGCCAGCAGCTCCACAGGGTACCAAGAGACCCAGTACTTC. Translated, it gives CASSSTGYQETQYF.